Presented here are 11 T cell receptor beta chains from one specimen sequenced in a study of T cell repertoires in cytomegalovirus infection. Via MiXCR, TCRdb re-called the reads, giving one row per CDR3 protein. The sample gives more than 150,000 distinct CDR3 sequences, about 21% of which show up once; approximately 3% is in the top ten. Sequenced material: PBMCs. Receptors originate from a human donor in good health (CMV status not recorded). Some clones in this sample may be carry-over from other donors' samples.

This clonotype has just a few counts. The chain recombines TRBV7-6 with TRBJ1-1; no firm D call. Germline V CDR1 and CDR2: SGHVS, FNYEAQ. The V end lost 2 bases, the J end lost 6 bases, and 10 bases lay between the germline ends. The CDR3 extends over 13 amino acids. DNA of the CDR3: TGTGCCAGCAGCTTAAGGGAGGGCGCTGAAGCTTTCTTT. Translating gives CASSLREGAEAFF.

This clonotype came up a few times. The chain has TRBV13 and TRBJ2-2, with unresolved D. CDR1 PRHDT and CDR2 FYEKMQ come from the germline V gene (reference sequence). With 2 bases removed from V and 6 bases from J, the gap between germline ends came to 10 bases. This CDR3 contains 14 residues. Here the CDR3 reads CASSLIDGAGELFF. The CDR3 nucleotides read TGTGCCAGCAGCTTAATCGACGGAGCCGGGGAGCTGTTTTTT.

Here the CDR3 reads CASSLRDSTYEQYF. DNA of the CDR3: TGTGCCAGCAGCCTACGGGACAGCACCTACGAGCAGTACTTC. The chain is built from TRBV11-2 and TRBJ2-7; the match to TRBD1 covers 7 bases. CDR1 and CDR2 from the germline V gene are SGHAT and FQNNGV. V lost 5 bases, J lost 2 bases, and 6 bases stayed unmatched. The CDR3 length is 14 residues.

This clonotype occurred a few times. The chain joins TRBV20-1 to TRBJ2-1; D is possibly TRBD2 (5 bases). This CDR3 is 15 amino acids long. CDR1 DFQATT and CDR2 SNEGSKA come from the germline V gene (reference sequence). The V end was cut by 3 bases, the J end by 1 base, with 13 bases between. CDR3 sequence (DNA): TGCAGTGCTAGCCCTCTAGCTAAATCCTACAATGAGCAGTTCTTC. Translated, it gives CSASPLAKSYNEQFF.

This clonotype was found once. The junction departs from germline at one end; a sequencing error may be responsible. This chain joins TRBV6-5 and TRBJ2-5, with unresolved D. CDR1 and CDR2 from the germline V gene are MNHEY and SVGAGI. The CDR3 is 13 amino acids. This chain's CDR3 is CASNSVWQVTQYF. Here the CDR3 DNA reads TGTGCCAGCAATTCCGTTTGGCAAGTGACCCAGTACTTC.

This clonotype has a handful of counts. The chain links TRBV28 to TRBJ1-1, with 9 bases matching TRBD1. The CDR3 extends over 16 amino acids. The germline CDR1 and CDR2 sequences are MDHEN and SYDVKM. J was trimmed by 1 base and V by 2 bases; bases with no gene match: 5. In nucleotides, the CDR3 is TGTGCCAGCAGTTTACTGACAGGGGGGGCGAACACTGAAGCTTTCTTT. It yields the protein CASSLLTGGANTEAFF.

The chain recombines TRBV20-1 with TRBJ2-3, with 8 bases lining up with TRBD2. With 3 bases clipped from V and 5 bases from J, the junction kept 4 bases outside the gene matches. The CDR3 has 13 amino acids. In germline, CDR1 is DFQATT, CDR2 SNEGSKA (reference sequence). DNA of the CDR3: TGCAGTGCTAGCGGGGGGGCGAGAGATACGCAGTATTTT. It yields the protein CSASGGARDTQYF.

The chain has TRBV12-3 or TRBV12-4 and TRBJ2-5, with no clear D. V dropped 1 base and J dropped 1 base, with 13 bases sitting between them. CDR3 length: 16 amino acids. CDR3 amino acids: CASSLGGHPAQETQYF. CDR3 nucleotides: TGTGCCAGCAGTTTAGGGGGTCATCCCGCCCAAGAGACCCAGTACTTC.

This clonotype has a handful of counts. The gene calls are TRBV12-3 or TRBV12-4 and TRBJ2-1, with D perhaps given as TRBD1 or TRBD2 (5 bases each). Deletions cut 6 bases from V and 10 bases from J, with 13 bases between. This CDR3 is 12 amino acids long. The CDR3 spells CASSRRDQEQFF. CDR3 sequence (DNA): TGTGCCAGCAGCAGAAGGGACCAAGAGCAGTTCTTC.

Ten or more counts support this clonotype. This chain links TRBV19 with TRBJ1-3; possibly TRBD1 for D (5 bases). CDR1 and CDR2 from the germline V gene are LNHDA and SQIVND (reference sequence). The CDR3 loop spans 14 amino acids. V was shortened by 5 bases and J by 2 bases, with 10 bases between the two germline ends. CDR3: CASSGGAPGNTIYF. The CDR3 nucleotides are TGTGCCAGTAGTGGAGGGGCTCCTGGAAACACCATATATTTT.

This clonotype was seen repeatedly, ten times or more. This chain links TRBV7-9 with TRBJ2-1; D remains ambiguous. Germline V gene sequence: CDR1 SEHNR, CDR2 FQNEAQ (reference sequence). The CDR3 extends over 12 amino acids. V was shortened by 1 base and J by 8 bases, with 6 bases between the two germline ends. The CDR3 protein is CASSLDADEQFF. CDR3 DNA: TGTGCCAGCAGCTTAGACGCCGATGAGCAGTTCTTC.